Each of the 8 T cell receptor beta chains below was sequenced from the same sample in a study of T cell responses to AZD1222 COVID-19 vaccine. Assay used: immunoSEQ multiplex PCR; TCRdb lists only in-frame clones, some missing. This sample has tens of thousands of clones, with 70% to 90% found just once. Sequenced here: peripheral blood, sampled on day 0 of AZD1222 vaccination. All receptors come from an adult in good health.

The rearrangement uses TRBV10-2 and TRBJ2-5; no definite D call. Trimming left V 4 bases short and J 5 bases short, with 8 bases between. Germline V gives CDR1 WSHSY, CDR2 SAAADI. The length of the CDR3 is 12 residues. CDR3 residues: CASSVTRETQYF. Here the CDR3 DNA reads TGCGCCAGCAGTGTAACCAGGGAGACCCAGTACTTC.

The rearrangement links TRBV7-2 to TRBJ2-7, with TRBD2 identical over 14 bases. V was clipped by 3 bases and J by 2 bases; unmatched bases: 6. The germline gives CDR1 SGHTA, CDR2 FQGNSA. CDR3 length: 17 amino acids. Here the CDR3 reads CASSLETSGRAAYEQYF. CDR3 bases: TGTGCCAGCAGCTTGGAGACTAGCGGGAGGGCCGCCTACGAGCAGTACTTC.

The chain links TRBV18 to TRBJ1-1; D possibly corresponds to TRBD1 (6 bases). CDR1 and CDR2 (germline): KGHSH, LQKENI. The CDR3 contains 12 residues. V lost 2 bases and J 8 bases, leaving 9 bases between the germline ends. In nucleotides, the CDR3 is TGTGCCAGCTCACCAGGGCAGGGGGAAGCTTTCTTT. Translating it yields CASSPGQGEAFF.

The chain is built from TRBV10-2 and TRBJ2-7; TRBD2 is a possible D gene (5 bases). The V and J ends lost 0 bases and 2 bases respectively, with 14 bases between them. The CDR3 extends over 16 amino acids. Germline lookup yields CDR1 WSHSY and CDR2 SAAADI. The DNA of the CDR3 is TGCGCCAGCAGTGAGTCGACGGGGAACCATCCCTACGAGCAGTACTTC. Its protein is CASSESTGNHPYEQYF.

This chain links TRBV10-3 with TRBJ1-1, with a weak D call TRBD1 (5 bases). Trimming removed 10 bases at V and 1 base at J, with 16 bases between. The CDR3 runs to 14 residues. Germline CDR1 reads ENHRY; CDR2 reads SYGVKD. The CDR3 spells CATRLPQGNTEAFF. DNA of the CDR3: TGTGCCACCCGGCTCCCGCAGGGGAACACTGAAGCTTTCTTT.

As to this clone: No DNA is shown, since the ends of the CDR3 on it are uncertain; the CDR3 is the one TCRdb lists. V usage is TRBV7-2 and J usage is TRBJ2-7; the listed D gene, TRBD2, was not tested against the DNA. The CDR3 has 14 residues if both end residues are counted. The germline gives CDR1 SGHTA, CDR2 FQGNSA. Here the CDR3 reads CASSSSSAAYEQYF.

The gene calls are TRBV30 and TRBJ2-2, with D uncertain. The CDR3 loop spans 13 amino acids. Germline V CDR1 and CDR2: GTSNPN, SVGIG (reference sequence). The V end lost 1 base, the J end lost 6 bases, and 9 bases lay between the germline ends. The CDR3 region is CAWSALSAGELFF. The CDR3 DNA follows: TGTGCCTGGAGTGCCCTTTCGGCCGGGGAGCTGTTTTTT.

The chain combines TRBV18 with TRBJ2-5, with TRBD2 as a possible D gene (5 bases). Germline assignment: CDR1 KGHSH and CDR2 LQKENI. The V end lost 2 bases, the J end lost 1 base, and 11 bases lay between the germline ends. The CDR3 has 15 amino acids. CDR3 sequence (DNA): TGTGCCAGCTCACCAATGAACGGGGTCCAAGAGACCCAGTACTTC. Its protein product is CASSPMNGVQETQYF.